There are a few counts of the clone carrying this TCR beta chain. Its antigen is undetermined. The sample belongs to a study of cytomegalovirus exposure and HLA in healthy donors. Looked up from germline, CDR1 is SNHLY and CDR2 is FYNNEI. Trimming removed 3 bases from V and 5 bases from J, with 11 bases in between. This CDR3 has 14 amino acids. 13 Jbeta primers and 60 Vbeta primers were used for the PCR. This table comes from immunoSEQ multiplex PCR, and its TCRdb copy is limited to in-frame clones, with some not included. Counted here are around 78,000 clones, approximately 77% occurring once; the ten biggest clones make up roughly 10%. Notes on the study in general: 150 or so TCR beta chains were listed as cytomegalovirus-associated. Follow-up analysis later connected one missense variant in DCLRE1C with trimming of TCR beta V- and J-genes. The number of N-insertions in an Asian-associated ancestry cluster was reportedly below the 666-donor mean in a later analysis.

The gene calls are TRBV2 and TRBJ2-1; D gene unclear. The sequence was collected from a middle-aged woman in good health and CMV-seropositive. Input material: PBMCs. The CDR3 loop is CASSESNRDNEQFF. The CDR3 DNA reads TGTGCCAGCAGTGAGTCTAATCGGGACAATGAGCAGTTCTTC.